This TCR beta chain was retrieved from a study of Graves' ophthalmopathy and Graves' hyperthyroidism. This clonotype was seen at least ten times. Its antigen is not known. RNA transcripts were the template, and TCR beta CDR3 regions were amplified from them. The authors performed first-round RT-PCR with HTBI primers and then a second-round multiplex PCR. TCRdb re-derived calls from the multiplex PCR reads in MiXCR, one entry per CDR3 protein. The data show 600,000 to 950,000 distinct CDR3 sequences, around 40% seen once. Other autoimmune diseases, uncontrolled infections, pregnancy or lactation led to the exclusion of patients. Germline CDR1 is ENHRY and CDR2 is SYGVKD. V was shortened by 2 bases and J by 4 bases, with 12 bases between the two germline ends. The CDR3 loop spans 15 amino acids. Broader study findings: Blood contained most expanded thyroid clonotypes exceeding 0.001 frequency.

The specimen was peripheral blood. The chain is built from TRBV10-3 and TRBJ1-5; D is unresolved. The TCR was taken from an adult man with Graves' ophthalmopathy. This CDR3 is CAISETNRDNQPQHF. The DNA for the CDR3 is TGTGCCATCAGTGAGACGAACAGAGATAATCAGCCCCAGCATTTT.